Listed here are 9 T cell receptor beta chains from one sample, sequenced in a study of high-grade serous ovarian cancer treatment subgroups. Libraries were prepared by immunoSEQ multiplex PCR; TCRdb keeps only in-frame clonotypes and omits some of them. Of 9,500 to 15,000 clones in the sample, 80% to 90% were seen once. Tumor tissue was taken before any definitive surgery or chemotherapy was given. The sequenced sample was tumor tissue. These receptors came from a human donor with high-grade serous ovarian cancer.

V is TRBV19 and J is TRBJ1-5; 8 nucleotides match TRBD1. V lost 5 bases and J lost 7; bases outside the gene matches: 10. Germline CDR1 LNHDA, CDR2 SQIVND (reference sequence). The CDR3 covers 15 residues. CDR3 sequence (DNA): TGTGCCAGTAGTGCCGGGCAGGGGGCGAACCAGCCCCAGCATTTT. It encodes CASSAGQGANQPQHF.

This CDR3 is CASSKGTGNYYGYTF. The CDR3 DNA sequence: TGTGCCAGCAGCAAAGGGACAGGGAATTACTATGGCTACACCTTC. The chain carries TRBV21-1 and TRBJ1-2; TRBD1, the table's D call, was not compared with the DNA. TRBV21-1 is an annotated pseudogene. The CDR3 spans 15 residues.

The chain carries TRBV28 and TRBJ2-7; D is undetermined. Germline CDR1 MDHEN, CDR2 SYDVKM. The germline V and J ends were trimmed by 5 bases and 0 bases, with 5 bases remaining between them. The CDR3 contains 12 residues. The CDR3 bases are TGTGCCAGCAGTCTTTTCTCCTACGAGCAGTACTTC. Translating it yields CASSLFSYEQYF.

V gene TRBV19 combines with J gene TRBJ1-5; D gene ambiguous. The CDR3 totals 17 residues. V was cut by 2 bases and J by 6 bases, with 20 bases left in between. Germline CDR1 and CDR2: LNHDA and SQIVND (reference sequence). CDR3 in DNA: TGTGCCAGTAGTATAAATCACCGATTGGAATTGGGTCAGCCCCAGCATTTT. Translation: CASSINHRLELGQPQHF.

The chain recombines TRBV7-8 with TRBJ1-4, with 10 nucleotides matching TRBD1. V shed 4 bases and J 8 bases; nucleotides not matched to a gene: 10. The CDR3 extends over 16 amino acids. CDR1 and CDR2 from the germline V gene are SGHVS and FQNEAQ. This CDR3 reads CASSSSWEDRGEKLFF. The CDR3 DNA reads as TGTGCCAGCAGCTCCAGCTGGGAGGACAGGGGGGAAAAACTGTTTTTT. The full variable domain, with the rest looked up from reference TRBV7-8 and TRBJ1-4, is GAGVSQSPRYKVAKRGQDVALRCDPISGHVSLFWYQQALGQGPEFLTYFQNEAQLDKSGLPSDRFFAERPEGSVSTLKIQRTQQEDSAVYLCASSSSWEDRGEKLFFGSGTQLSVL.

V gene TRBV28 combines with J gene TRBJ2-7; TRBD1 agrees at 7 bases. Trimming at V came to 2 bases and at J to 2 bases, leaving 12 bases not matched to a gene. Germline V lookup: CDR1 MDHEN, CDR2 SYDVKM. The CDR3 is 17 amino acids. CDR3: CASSLIRDSKTPYEQYV. The CDR3 nucleotides read TGTGCCAGCAGTTTAATTCGGGACAGCAAAACTCCCTACGAGCAGTACGTC.

The chain combines TRBV5-1 with TRBJ1-2; 8 bases align to TRBD1. Germline V gene lookup returns CDR1 SGHRS and CDR2 YFSETQ. CDR3 size: 14 residues. After removal of 1 base from V and 7 bases from J, the junction contained 6 bases not matched to a gene. In nucleotides, the CDR3 is TGCGCCAGCAGCTTGATGGACAGGGCGGGTGGCTACACCTTC. Amino acid sequence: CASSLMDRAGGYTF.

J is TRBJ1-1 and V is TRBV7-9; D call uncertain. Germline V lookup: CDR1 SEHNR, CDR2 FQNEAQ (reference sequence). CDR3 length: 13 amino acids. With 1 base removed from V and 0 bases from J, the gap between germline ends came to 3 bases. Here the CDR3 reads CASSLGMNTEAFF. DNA of the CDR3: TGTGCCAGCAGCTTAGGAATGAACACTGAAGCTTTCTTT.

This chain uses TRBV18 with TRBJ1-2; D possibly corresponds to TRBD1 (6 bases). The length of the CDR3 is 15 residues. Looked up from germline, CDR1 is KGHSH and CDR2 is LQKENI. V dropped 4 bases and J dropped 8 bases, with 20 bases sitting between them. Written as DNA, the CDR3 is TGTGCCAGCTCACAGACCGCAGGGGAAAGTATCGGCTACACCTTC. Protein: CASSQTAGESIGYTF.